These 5 T cell receptor beta chains originate from one sample sequenced in a study of OX40 agonist ivuxolimab in advanced cancers. Method: immunoSEQ multiplex PCR; TCRdb's copy keeps in-frame clones and lacks some. The sample contains about 38,000 clones, more than 70% of which appear only once. Here the sequenced sample was CD4+ or CD8+ T cells sorted from blood, taken in a trial of the OX40 agonist ivuxolimab. The source is an adult with an advanced solid tumor such as melanoma, head and neck, liver or kidney cancer.

The CDR3 reads CASSLDGQGNTEAFF. CDR3 nucleotide sequence: TGCGCCAGCAGCTTGGACGGACAGGGGAACACTGAAGCTTTCTTT. The rearrangement uses TRBV5-1 and TRBJ1-1; 8 bases are a match to TRBD1. Germline V CDR1 and CDR2: SGHRS, YFSETQ. Trimming at V came to 0 bases and at J to 1 base, leaving 2 bases not matched to a gene. The CDR3 runs to 15 residues.

V and J are TRBV5-1 and TRBJ1-4, with D possibly TRBD1 on 6 matching bases. CDR1 is SGHRS and CDR2 is YFSETQ in the germline V gene. V lost 4 bases to trimming and J lost 5 bases, with 18 bases between them. The CDR3 totals 16 residues. For the CDR3, the DNA is TGCGCCAGCAGCCCTGCAGGACAGTGGGGGAATGAAAAACTGTTTTTT. Amino acids: CASSPAGQWGNEKLFF. Complete variable domain (other parts from reference TRBV5-1 and TRBJ1-4): KAGVTQTPRYLIKTRGQQVTLSCSPISGHRSVSWYQQTPGQGLQFLFEYFSETQRNKGNFPGRFSGRQFSNSRSEMNVSTLELGDSALYLCASSPAGQWGNEKLFFGSGTQLSVL.

For the CDR3, the DNA is TGTGCCAGCAGCTTAGGACGTGCTAATGAAAAACTGTTTTTT. It specifies CASSLGRANEKLFF. The rearrangement uses TRBV7-5 and TRBJ1-4. TRBV7-5 is marked as a pseudogene. This CDR3 spans 14 amino acids.

This clone has more than one count but fewer than ten. This chain links TRBV19 with TRBJ2-6; the D is unclear. Germline V gene data show CDR1 as LNHDA and CDR2 as SQIVND (reference sequence). Deletions cut 4 bases from V and 4 bases from J, with 17 bases between. The CDR3 spans 17 residues. The CDR3 sequence: CASSKGRSYSGANVLTF. The CDR3 DNA reads as TGTGCCAGTAGTAAGGGCCGTTCTTACTCGGGGGCCAACGTCCTGACTTTC.

This clone appeared a single time. The CDR3 loop reads CASSSTGSGNQPQHF. In DNA, the CDR3 is TGTGCCAGCAGCTCGACAGGGTCAGGCAATCAGCCCCAGCATTTT. This sequence joins TRBV7-9 and TRBJ1-5, with 7 bases lining up with TRBD1. Germline loops: CDR1 SEHNR, CDR2 FQNEAQ (reference sequence). The CDR3 has 15 amino acids. Germline trimming cut 4 bases from V and 2 bases from J; bases unmatched to any gene: 5.